The next 16 T cell receptor beta chains were all read from a single sample in a study of cytomegalovirus exposure and HLA in healthy donors (dated by TCRdb to about 2017). The library was made by the immunoSEQ multiplex PCR assay. For the multiplex PCR, a mixture combining 60 forward primers for TCR Vbeta segments and 13 reverse primers for TCR Jbeta segments was used. TCRdb retrieved this table from immuneACCESS and kept in-frame rearrangements only. Not all clones are present; in checked studies, unresolved V genes account for under half, and no reason is known for the remainder. Here the sample has roughly 73,000 clones; approximately 84% occur a single time. The biggest ten clones account for 2% to 2.5% of the sample. Sequencing was done on a sample of PBMCs. These receptors originate from a woman between 50 and 59 years old in good health and CMV-seronegative.

The chain links TRBV11-2 to TRBJ2-3, with 13 bases fitting TRBD2. Germline CDR1 SGHAT, CDR2 FQNNGV. V gave up 6 bases and J gave up 3 bases; unmatched junction bases: 0. The CDR3 has 14 amino acids. CDR3 sequence reads: CASRTSGGTDTQYF. The DNA for the CDR3 is TGTGCCAGCAGGACTAGCGGGGGGACAGATACGCAGTATTTT.

The chain employs TRBV9 and TRBJ1-1; D might be TRBD1 (5 bases). Germline-derived CDR1 and CDR2 are SGDLS and YYNGEE. CDR3 length: 16 amino acids. V was shortened by 2 bases and J by 0 bases, with 14 bases between the two germline ends. The chain's CDR3 is CASSVGPGKVNTEAFF. The CDR3 DNA reads TGTGCCAGCAGCGTCGGGCCAGGGAAGGTGAACACTGAAGCTTTCTTT.

In this sample, this clone turned up once. The V and J genes are TRBV4-2 and TRBJ1-3, with TRBD1 as a possible D gene (5 bases). CDR1 LGHNA and CDR2 YNFKEQ come from the germline V gene. This CDR3 contains 15 residues. V lost 5 bases, J lost 4 bases, and 15 bases lay in between. Here the CDR3 reads CASSNWEGWGNTIYF. CDR3 DNA sequence: TGTGCCAGCAGCAACTGGGAGGGGTGGGGAAACACCATATATTTT.

V gene TRBV19 combines with J gene TRBJ2-1; 8 bases match TRBD1. Germline assignment: CDR1 LNHDA and CDR2 SQIVND (reference sequence). The CDR3 is made up of 18 amino acids. Trimming at V came to 5 bases and at J to 10 bases, leaving 22 bases not matched to a gene. CDR3 sequence (DNA): TGTGCCAGTAGTCTTTTGAATTCCGGGACAGGATTCATGGTAGAGCAGTTCTTC. Translation gives CASSLLNSGTGFMVEQFF.

This rearrangement joins TRBV27 to TRBJ2-5; 7 nucleotides line up with TRBD2. The end of the DNA is better explained by TRBJ2-7, so the J call may be wrong. Germline V CDR1 and CDR2: MNHEY, SMNVEV (reference sequence). The CDR3 is made up of 16 amino acids. The CDR3 sequence: CASSPRMGRVSIEQYF. The CDR3 nucleotides are TGTGCCAGCAGTCCCCGGATGGGGAGGGTATCAATCGAGCAGTACTTC.

This clone appeared once. The chain links TRBV20-1 to TRBJ1-2; D gene ambiguous. CDR3 length: 11 residues. Germline CDR1 DFQATT, CDR2 SNEGSKA (reference sequence). V lost 5 bases, J lost 1 base, and 5 bases lay in between. The CDR3 sequence: CSAFVNYGYTF. DNA for the CDR3: TGCAGTGCTTTCGTTAACTATGGCTACACCTTC.

The rearrangement links TRBV5-1 to TRBJ2-1; 9 bases agree with TRBD2. The V and J ends lost 4 bases and 3 bases, in that order; junction bases with no gene match: 8. Germline CDR1 is SGHRS and CDR2 is YFSETQ. The CDR3 sequence is 16 residues long. As DNA, the CDR3 is TGCGCCAGCAGCCTAAGCGTAGCGGGGGACTACAATGAGCAGTTCTTC. Protein sequence: CASSLSVAGDYNEQFF. Variable domain in full (rest from reference TRBV5-1 and TRBJ2-1): KAGVTQTPRYLIKTRGQQVTLSCSPISGHRSVSWYQQTPGQGLQFLFEYFSETQRNKGNFPGRFSGRQFSNSRSEMNVSTLELGDSALYLCASSLSVAGDYNEQFFGPGTRLTVL.

The chain employs TRBV11-3 and TRBJ2-3, with D perhaps matching TRBD2 (6 bases). The CDR3 covers 14 residues. Germline V lookup: CDR1 SGHNT, CDR2 YENEEA. Trimming stripped 1 base from V and 4 bases from J, with 9 bases between. The CDR3 sequence: CASSLGGDSDTQYF. DNA for the CDR3: TGTGCCAGCAGCTTAGGCGGGGACTCAGATACGCAGTATTTT.

The rearrangement links TRBV13 to TRBJ2-1, with 8 bases fitting TRBD1. The V segment lost 4 bases and the J segment 7 bases; nucleotides outside the gene matches: 6. Germline CDR1 and CDR2: PRHDT and FYEKMQ (reference sequence). This CDR3 contains 14 residues. CDR3 nucleotides: TGTGCCAGCAGCTCTAGACAGGGGAGGAATGAGCAGTTCTTC. It encodes CASSSRQGRNEQFF.

This clone was seen a few times. In nucleotides, the CDR3 is TGTGCCAGCCACGGCAGACTGTTGAACACTGAAGCTTTCTTT. Translated, it gives CASHGRLLNTEAFF. The V gene is TRBV6-1, the J gene TRBJ1-1; no definite D call. Germline V CDR1 and CDR2: MNHNS, SASEGT. CDR3 size: 14 residues. The germline V and J ends were trimmed by 8 bases and 0 bases, with 13 bases remaining between them.

This clone rates as medium-sized. This sequence joins TRBV4-2 and TRBJ2-5; the match to TRBD2 covers 9 bases. The CDR3 covers 15 residues. V was clipped by 3 bases and J by 1 base; unmatched bases: 3. Germline loops: CDR1 LGHNA, CDR2 YNFKEQ. CDR3 region: CASSHERGAQETQYF. The DNA for the CDR3 is TGTGCCAGCAGCCATGAGCGGGGGGCCCAAGAGACCCAGTACTTC.

This chain uses TRBV7-3 with TRBJ2-5; TRBD2 might be the D (5 bases). In germline, CDR1 is SGHTA, CDR2 FQGTGA. V lost 6 bases to trimming and J lost 2 bases, with 16 bases between them. The CDR3 totals 15 residues. The CDR3 DNA sequence: TGTGCCAGCAGTTCCCTCGGCGGGCTTCAAGAGACCCAGTACTTC. Protein sequence: CASSSLGGLQETQYF.

For the CDR3, the DNA is TGTGCCAGCAGCCCCCGGACTAGCGGGGCCCTCATGGTCGGCATTCAGTACTTC. It specifies CASSPRTSGALMVGIQYF. The chain carries TRBV7-2 and TRBJ2-4, with 12 bases aligning to TRBD2. There are 18 residues in the CDR3. J gave up 9 bases and V 5 bases, and 17 bases lay outside the gene matches. In germline, CDR1 is SGHTA, CDR2 FQGNSA.

The V and J genes are TRBV6-6 and TRBJ1-2; D is perhaps TRBD1 (6 bases). The ends were cut back, 7 bases at V and 8 bases at J, with 20 bases in the middle. This CDR3 comprises 14 residues. From germline, CDR1 is MNHNY and CDR2 SVGAGI (reference sequence). Here the CDR3 reads CASTADSRWAGYTF. The CDR3 DNA reads as TGTGCCAGCACGGCGGACAGTCGTTGGGCCGGCTACACCTTC.

This clone was found once. The rearrangement joins TRBV18 to TRBJ2-7, with D perhaps matching TRBD1 (6 bases). V was clipped by 2 bases and J by 1 base, with 24 bases between them. The V gene's germline CDR1 is KGHSH and CDR2 LQKENI. This CDR3 is built from 19 residues. The CDR3, as DNA: TGTGCCAGCTCACCAGAGTATTGGACAGCCGGAGGCCTATCCTACGAGCAGTACTTC. This translates into CASSPEYWTAGGLSYEQYF.

The CDR3 protein is CASSPPRGGLETQYF. In nucleotides, the CDR3 is TGTGCCAGCAGTCCCCCCCGGGGGGGGCTAGAGACCCAGTACTTC. This chain uses TRBV6-1 with TRBJ2-5; 8 nucleotides agree with TRBD2. J was trimmed by 4 bases and V by 5 bases; bases with no gene match: 9. Germline V lookup: CDR1 MNHNS, CDR2 SASEGT. The CDR3 length is 15 residues.